Presented here are 28 T cell receptor beta chains from one specimen sequenced in a study of cytomegalovirus exposure and HLA in healthy donors. Only in-frame clones appear in the TCRdb table, and some are missing; sequencing was by immunoSEQ multiplex PCR. The data contain 150,000 or so clones, 86% of them singletons. The sequencing input was PBMCs. All receptors come from a man younger than 35 in good health and CMV-seropositive.

The chain carries TRBV25-1 and TRBJ2-3; 7 positions match TRBD2. The CDR3 is made up of 15 amino acids. J lost 2 bases, V lost 4 bases, and 6 bases had no gene match. The V gene's germline CDR1 is MGHDK and CDR2 SYGVNS. This CDR3 is CASSVGGGATDTQYF. Here the CDR3 DNA reads TGTGCCAGCAGTGTGGGCGGGGGAGCCACAGATACGCAGTATTTT.

J is TRBJ1-2 and V is TRBV6-6; TRBD1 might be the D (6 bases). The CDR3 spans 15 residues. Germline loops: CDR1 MNHNY, CDR2 SVGAGI (reference sequence). V lost 1 base to trimming and J lost 1 base, with 10 bases between them. CDR3: CASSYLGASNYGYTF. CDR3 bases: TGTGCCAGCAGTTACTTGGGGGCGAGTAACTATGGCTACACCTTC.

This clone was counted a few times. This chain uses TRBV6-1 with TRBJ1-2; D uncertain. The CDR3 sequence is 11 residues long. Germline V gives CDR1 MNHNS, CDR2 SASEGT. Trimming stripped 8 bases from V and 8 bases from J, with 12 bases between. The CDR3 is CASEWEGGYTF. The CDR3, as DNA: TGTGCCAGCGAGTGGGAGGGAGGCTACACCTTC.

The V gene is TRBV9, the J gene TRBJ2-7; TRBD2 matches at 7 bases. This CDR3 comprises 15 residues. The V gene's germline CDR1 is SGDLS and CDR2 YYNGEE. V dropped 4 bases and J dropped 5; count of bases not matched to a gene: 12. The CDR3 DNA follows: TGTGCCAGCAGCCCCCCCGGGCGGGAGCAGCACGAGCAGTACTTC. It codes for CASSPPGREQHEQYF.

This clone was counted a single time. The chain joins TRBV19 to TRBJ2-2; TRBD2 is a possible D gene (6 bases). V was clipped by 2 bases and J by 4 bases, with 11 bases between them. This CDR3 region has 15 residues. Germline CDR1 and CDR2: LNHDA and SQIVND (reference sequence). The CDR3 here is CASSIRAEGTGELFF. In DNA form, the CDR3 reads TGTGCCAGTAGTATAAGGGCGGAGGGCACCGGGGAGCTGTTTTTT.

The chain links TRBV7-6 to TRBJ2-7, with 7 bases matching TRBD1. The CDR3 is made up of 12 amino acids. V dropped 5 bases and J dropped 6; count of bases not matched to a gene: 4. Germline V gene data show CDR1 as SGHVS and CDR2 as FNYEAQ. CDR3: CASSTYRGEQYF. In DNA form, the CDR3 reads TGTGCCAGCAGCACCTACAGGGGCGAGCAGTACTTC.

This clone is deemed medium-sized. Other DNA sequences in this specimen translate into the identical CDR3. The chain carries TRBV27 and TRBJ1-1; D remains ambiguous. The CDR3 length is 14 residues. Trimming left V 3 bases short and J 5 bases short, with 13 bases between. Germline CDR1 is MNHEY and CDR2 is SMNVEV (reference sequence). DNA of the CDR3: TGTGCCAGCAGTTTTAACCCGGGCGGGACTGAAGCTTTCTTT. It encodes CASSFNPGGTEAFF.

This chain links TRBV28 with TRBJ1-2; TRBD1 aligns across 7 bases. Trimming cost V 7 bases and J 7 bases; bases outside gene matches: 12. CDR3 length equals 14 residues. Germline assignment: CDR1 MDHEN and CDR2 SYDVKM. This CDR3 is CASTTQRQGSGYTF. CDR3 bases: TGTGCCAGCACTACTCAACGACAGGGTAGTGGCTACACCTTC.

The rearrangement links TRBV5-8 to TRBJ2-7; D is perhaps TRBD2 (5 bases). Trimming took off 6 bases at V and 2 bases at J, with 12 bases between the two ends. CDR3 length: 13 amino acids. Germline V gives CDR1 SGHTS, CDR2 YDEGEE. The CDR3 here is CASTSRDAYEQYF. Here the CDR3 DNA reads TGTGCCAGCACCTCCCGGGATGCCTACGAGCAGTACTTC.

This rearrangement joins TRBV19 to TRBJ2-7; 12 bases line up with TRBD2. With V trimmed by 6 bases and J by 2 bases, 2 bases remained unmatched. The CDR3 runs 14 residues. Germline-derived CDR1 and CDR2 are LNHDA and SQIVND (reference sequence). CDR3: CASSLAGGPYEQYF. CDR3 coding DNA: TGTGCCAGTAGCCTAGCGGGAGGGCCCTACGAGCAGTACTTC.

CDR3 bases: TGTGCCAGCAGCTGGAACGCGAGGGGGACACTCCAGTACTTC. This codes for CASSWNARGTLQYF. The chain has TRBV7-2 and TRBJ2-5; D perhaps matches TRBD1 (6 bases). There are 14 residues in the CDR3. Germline CDR1 is SGHTA and CDR2 is FQGNSA. Trimming removed 4 bases at V and 10 bases at J, with 19 bases between.

The V and J genes are TRBV10-3 and TRBJ1-3; D remains unclear. Germline CDR1 ENHRY, CDR2 SYGVKD. Trimming shortened V by 4 bases and J by 0 bases, and 7 bases separated the two germline ends. There are 14 residues in the CDR3. CDR3 DNA: TGTGCCATCAGTGTAGAGGGCTCTGGAAACACCATATATTTT. This codes for CAISVEGSGNTIYF.

The genes are TRBV6-5 and TRBJ1-1; D remains ambiguous. The CDR3 length is 12 residues. The germline V gene has CDR1 MNHEY and CDR2 SVGAGI. V was clipped by 6 bases and J by 8 bases, with 13 bases between them. In DNA form, the CDR3 reads TGTGCCAGCAGCCCTCTAATTTCAGAAGCTTTCTTT. Protein product: CASSPLISEAFF.

The chain combines TRBV18 with TRBJ1-1; TRBD1 matches 7 bases. The trim removed 3 bases at V and 9 bases at J, leaving 7 bases unmatched. From germline, CDR1 is KGHSH and CDR2 LQKENI. CDR3 length: 13 residues. The CDR3 is CASSPSEDRQAFF. DNA for the CDR3: TGTGCCAGCTCACCGAGCGAGGACAGGCAAGCTTTCTTT.

The gene calls are TRBV7-9 and TRBJ2-7, with 8 bases matching TRBD1. The CDR3 sequence is 14 residues long. V lost 5 bases to trimming and J lost 5 bases; unmatched junction nucleotides: 8. In germline, CDR1 is SEHNR, CDR2 FQNEAQ (reference sequence). The CDR3: CASSKDRAGDEQYF. DNA for the CDR3: TGTGCCAGCAGCAAGGACAGGGCCGGGGACGAGCAGTACTTC.

The chain uses TRBV4-3 and TRBJ2-7; D call uncertain. Looked up from germline, CDR1 is LGHNA and CDR2 is YSLEER. Between the trimmed V and J ends, which lost 0 bases and 4 bases, there was a span of 19 bases. The CDR3 runs 17 residues. CDR3 protein: CASSQDRTDRRHYEQYF. The CDR3 bases are TGCGCCAGCAGCCAAGACCGAACGGATCGACGACATTACGAGCAGTACTTC.

This clone was detected once. V gene TRBV2 combines with J gene TRBJ2-7; weak D call: TRBD1 (6 bases). Looked up from germline, CDR1 is SNHLY and CDR2 is FYNNEI. The CDR3 loop spans 15 amino acids. V lost 4 bases and J lost 6, with 19 bases in between. The CDR3 sequence is CASSVAGRGFGEQYF. The CDR3 region has the DNA TGTGCCAGCAGTGTGGCTGGCAGGGGATTCGGCGAGCAGTACTTC.

The rearrangement uses TRBV19 and TRBJ1-2, with 9 bases fitting TRBD1. CDR3 length equals 16 residues. Germline V gene data show CDR1 as LNHDA and CDR2 as SQIVND (reference sequence). V lost 2 bases and J lost 4; bases outside the gene matches: 8. CDR3 nucleotides: TGTGCCAGTAGTATAACAGGGGGCGCCTCTGGCTATGGCTACACCTTC. Amino acid sequence: CASSITGGASGYGYTF.

The chain employs TRBV6-1 and TRBJ2-1; 10 bases map to TRBD2. CDR3 size: 14 residues. J gave up 11 bases and V 3 bases, and 7 bases lay outside the gene matches. Germline values: CDR1 MNHNS, CDR2 SASEGT. The chain's CDR3 is CASSEGTSGTKQFF. In nucleotides, the CDR3 is TGTGCCAGCAGTGAGGGAACTAGCGGGACAAAGCAGTTCTTC.

The chain is built from TRBV16 and TRBJ1-2, with 12 nucleotides matching TRBD1. The CDR3 extends over 14 amino acids. CDR1 is KGHSY and CDR2 is FQNENV in the germline V gene. Trimming removed 4 bases from V and 7 bases from J; junction bases left unmatched: 4. The CDR3 sequence is CASSPGQGARGYTF. The CDR3 coding sequence is TGTGCCAGCAGCCCGGGACAGGGGGCGCGTGGCTACACCTTC.

This clone was seen only once. The gene calls are TRBV2 and TRBJ1-3, with a weak D call TRBD1 (6 bases). The V gene lost 8 bases and the J gene lost 3 bases, with 17 bases spanning the gap. Germline CDR1 is SNHLY and CDR2 is FYNNEI. This CDR3 comprises 15 residues. In DNA form, the CDR3 reads TGTGCCAGCCTGGGGCCGGGACAAGTTGGAAACACCATATATTTT. Translated, it gives CASLGPGQVGNTIYF. The full variable domain, in which reference TRBV2 and TRBJ1-3 provide the parts outside the CDR3, is EPEVTQTPSHQVTQMGQEVILRCVPISNHLYFYWYRQILGQKVEFLVSFYNNEISEKSEIFDDQFSVERPDGSNFTLKIRSTKLEDSAMYFCASLGPGQVGNTIYFGEGSWLTVV.

The V and J genes are TRBV6-5 and TRBJ1-2; TRBD1 matches at 8 bases. The CDR3 runs 15 residues. V was clipped by 6 bases and J by 0 bases; unmatched bases: 6. The germline V gene has CDR1 MNHEY and CDR2 SVGAGI. The DNA for the CDR3 is TGTGCCAGCAGCCCTTGGACAGGGTCTAACTATGGCTACACCTTC. It encodes CASSPWTGSNYGYTF.

This chain links TRBV19 with TRBJ2-5; tentatively, D is TRBD2 (7 bases). The germline V gene encodes CDR1 LNHDA and CDR2 SQIVND (reference sequence). CDR3 length: 13 amino acids. With 9 bases removed from V and 5 bases from J, the gap between germline ends came to 16 bases. The CDR3 here is CASDTGTKETQYF. The CDR3 nucleotides read TGTGCCAGCGATACAGGGACTAAGGAGACCCAGTACTTC.

V usage is TRBV5-5 and J usage is TRBJ1-5, with no clear D. CDR3 length: 14 residues. V was cut by 1 base and J by 1 base, with 6 bases left in between. Germline V gene sequence: CDR1 SGHKS, CDR2 YYEKEE (reference sequence). The CDR3 here is CASSLPGSNQPQHF. CDR3 DNA: TGTGCCAGCAGCTTGCCCGGGAGCAATCAGCCCCAGCATTTT.

This chain joins TRBV7-9 and TRBJ1-2, with D possibly matching TRBD1 (6 bases). CDR3 length: 14 amino acids. Trimming took 7 bases from V and 2 from J, leaving 14 bases between them. Germline V CDR1 and CDR2: SEHNR, FQNEAQ (reference sequence). CDR3 DNA sequence: TGTGCCAGCACGCCCTCTCAGGGGAACTATGGCTACACCTTC. It yields the protein CASTPSQGNYGYTF.

The J gene is TRBJ2-5, the V gene TRBV5-1, with TRBD2 matching over 9 bases. This CDR3 is 16 amino acids long. In germline, CDR1 is SGHRS, CDR2 YFSETQ. The junction had 12 bases not matched to a gene; V was cut back by 4 bases and J by 5 bases. CDR3 sequence (DNA): TGCGCCAGCAGCCCGGGGAGCGGGGGGCCCGGGGAGACCCAGTACTTC. Its translation is CASSPGSGGPGETQYF.

This chain connects TRBV23-1 to TRBJ1-1; D is ambiguous. TRBV23-1 is designated an ORF whose function remains uncertain. This CDR3 spans 11 amino acids. Trimming left V 7 bases short and J 7 bases short, with 10 bases between. This chain's CDR3 is CASTRESEAFF. CDR3 coding DNA: TGCGCCAGCACGAGGGAGAGTGAAGCTTTCTTT.

This chain links TRBV6-5 with TRBJ1-2; 7 bases are a match to TRBD1. Per germline, CDR1 MNHEY and CDR2 SVGAGI. The CDR3 totals 15 residues. V was pared by 6 bases and J by 6 bases, with 13 bases of the junction left unmatched. The CDR3 spells CASSPGGSRTDGYTF. The CDR3 DNA follows: TGTGCCAGCAGCCCAGGGGGGAGCAGGACGGATGGCTACACCTTC.